The clone carrying this TCR beta chain was observed a handful of times. No antigen is known for it. The record originates from a study of cytomegalovirus exposure and HLA in healthy donors. Primers for the PCR totalled 60 Vbeta and 13 Jbeta. Generated by immunoSEQ multiplex PCR, the TCRdb table keeps only in-frame clones and is missing some. The sample has 110,000 to 150,000 clones; over 8% are singletons. V was pared by 2 bases and J by 7 bases, with 9 bases between. CDR3 length equals 14 residues. Germline CDR1 MDHEN, CDR2 SYDVKM. The study, taken as a whole, reports: Being productive about 87% or about 30% of the time was typical of most TCR beta V segments in an earlier analysis.

The sample comprised PBMCs. This sequence was found in a male donor in good health and CMV-seronegative. The V gene is TRBV28, the J gene TRBJ1-6; a possible D gene is TRBD1 (5 bases). The CDR3 DNA sequence: TGTGCCAGCAGTTTAGAAGGGGTCAATTCACCCCTCCACTTT. It encodes CASSLEGVNSPLHF.